This TCR beta chain was sequenced in a study of human T cells and chemical hapten exposure. One entry per CDR3 protein results from TCRdb running MiXCR on the RACE reads. The sample holds about 80,000 distinct CDR3 sequences, 14% seen once. Time point defined: pre-sensitization, week 0. Specified treatment: therapeutic diphenylcyclopropenone sensitization with weekly scalp DPC. The V end was cut by 9 bases, the J end by 2 bases, with 15 bases between. The CDR3 is 14 amino acids. The germline V gene has CDR1 SGDLS and CDR2 YYNGEE. The table lists this clonotype with a few counts. The source is a woman aged 45-65 years with alopecia areata. Some clones in this sample may be carry-over from other donors' samples. This chain uses TRBV9 with TRBJ2-1; either TRBD1 or TRBD2 may supply D (6 bases each). The sequencing used whole blood, collected in connection with sensitization to the hapten diphenylcyclopropenone (DPC). This CDR3 is CATNGGSAYNEQFF. CDR3 coding DNA: TGTGCCACCAACGGGGGCTCAGCCTACAATGAGCAGTTCTTC.